What follows are 20 T cell receptor beta chains derived from one specimen sequenced in a study of vaccination and CD4 T cells after COVID-19 (dated by TCRdb to the early 2020s). The intended sense of this specimen's treatment or condition label: roughly nine-day PBMC culture with coronavirus spike peptide pools or control peptides (ViraFEST assay). Library creation used PCR. The sequencing machine was an Illumina iSeq 100. DNA from cultured CD4+ T cells underwent TCR sequencing with the Oncomine TCR Beta short-read assay at the Johns Hopkins FTIC core. The public reads were quality trimmed at Q25 with fastp and then assembled into clones with MiXCR by TCRdb, keeping productive beta chains. Every entry covers one CDR3 protein and lists the most common genes and DNA from its rows. Across this sample there are around 10,000 distinct CDR3 sequences, with roughly 72% seen only once. 10% of the sample lies in the top ten.

Which antigens these TCRs recognize remains unknown. The specimen was CD4+ T cells from blood, cultured in vitro. The receptor set was obtained from a human donor who had recovered from COVID-19.

The CDR3 protein is CASSLEDRGPVSGNTIYF. The CDR3 DNA sequence: TGCGCCAGCAGCTTGGAGGACAGGGGGCCGGTATCTGGAAACACCATATATTTT. The chain combines TRBV5-1 with TRBJ1-3; 11 nucleotides match TRBD1. The CDR3 extends over 18 amino acids. Unmatched junction bases numbered 6, after V lost 0 bases and J lost 1 base. CDR1 SGHRS and CDR2 YFSETQ come from the germline V gene.

J is TRBJ1-1 and V is TRBV7-3, with D tentatively TRBD1 (5 bases). The ends were cut back, 2 bases at V and 6 bases at J, with 10 bases in the middle. The germline CDR1 and CDR2 sequences are SGHTA and FQGTGA. This CDR3 has 13 residues. The CDR3 region has the DNA TGTGCCAGCAGCTTACAGGGTCGAGCTGAAGCTTTCTTT. Protein product: CASSLQGRAEAFF.

This clonotype was observed a few times. This chain uses TRBV6-2 or TRBV6-3 with TRBJ1-5; 9 bases are a match to TRBD1. This CDR3 is built from 17 residues. CDR1 and CDR2 (germline): MNHEY, SVGEGT. V was pared by 2 bases and J by 3 bases, with 8 bases of the junction left unmatched. The CDR3 here is CASSYNPQGASNQPQHF. In DNA, the CDR3 is TGTGCCAGCAGTTACAACCCACAGGGGGCCTCCAATCAGCCCCAGCATTTT.

The rearrangement joins TRBV19 to TRBJ2-4, with 11 bases fitting TRBD2. The ends lost 5 bases at V and 9 bases at J; junction bases unmatched: 12. Germline loops: CDR1 LNHDA, CDR2 SQIVND (reference sequence). This CDR3 has 16 residues. The CDR3 protein is CASSRLLAGDSTIQYF. CDR3 DNA: TGTGCCAGTAGTCGATTACTAGCGGGAGATTCTACCATTCAGTACTTC.

This clonotype was recorded only once. J is TRBJ2-2 and V is TRBV10-2; 10 bases are shared with TRBD2. The CDR3 covers 14 residues. V was clipped by 5 bases and J by 5 bases; unmatched bases: 2. Germline CDR1 WSHSY, CDR2 SAAADI. The CDR3 DNA sequence: TGCGCCAGCAGTTTACTAGCGGGAACCGGGGAGCTGTTTTTT. Translation gives CASSLLAGTGELFF.

CDR3 region: CASSPRVVAFGYTF. In nucleotides, the CDR3 is TGTGCCAGCAGCCCCAGGGTAGTGGCGTTTGGCTACACCTTC. The chain joins TRBV7-2 to TRBJ1-2; D might be TRBD1 (5 bases). Germline-derived CDR1 and CDR2 are SGHTA and FQGNSA. V was shortened by 5 bases and J by 7 bases, with 17 bases between the two germline ends. The CDR3 has 14 amino acids.

The genes are TRBV3-1 and TRBJ1-3; D is possibly TRBD1 (5 bases). Trimming left V 8 bases short and J 1 base short, with 12 bases between. Germline lookup yields CDR1 LGHDT and CDR2 YNNKEL (reference sequence). This CDR3 has 14 residues. The CDR3 here is CASEDIASGNTIYF. In DNA form, the CDR3 reads TGTGCCAGCGAGGACATCGCATCTGGAAACACCATATATTTT.

This clonotype was detected once. The chain links TRBV27 to TRBJ1-1; possible D gene TRBD1, 5 bases. The V end lost 6 bases, the J end lost 11 bases, and 25 bases lay between the germline ends. This CDR3 has 15 amino acids. Germline CDR1 reads MNHEY; CDR2 reads SMNVEV (reference sequence). CDR3: CASRPTPGALIGAFF. CDR3 DNA sequence: TGTGCCAGCAGGCCTACCCCCGGGGCCCTGATAGGCGCTTTCTTT.

The J gene is TRBJ2-7, the V gene TRBV10-2; the D gene is possibly TRBD2 (6 bases). V shed 8 bases and J shed 7 bases, with 12 bases lying between them. Germline CDR1 and CDR2: WSHSY and SAAADI. The CDR3 totals 11 residues. CDR3 DNA: TGCGCCAGCGTGGGGGGTCTTGAGCAGTACTTC. This encodes CASVGGLEQYF.

The chain employs TRBV12-3 or TRBV12-4 and TRBJ1-2; D may be TRBD1 (5 bases). Trimming shortened V by 3 bases and J by 8 bases, and 10 bases separated the two germline ends. The CDR3 is 12 amino acids. The CDR3, as DNA: TGTGCCAGCAGTTTTAGGGAGGGGGGCTACACCTTC. This encodes CASSFREGGYTF.

This clonotype has only one observation. This chain links TRBV5-1 with TRBJ1-2; D possibly corresponds to TRBD1 (5 bases). The CDR3 is made up of 15 amino acids. Germline V lookup: CDR1 SGHRS, CDR2 YFSETQ. V gave up 4 bases and J gave up 6 bases, with 19 bases separating them. This CDR3 reads CASSIPLWGENGYTF. CDR3 in DNA: TGCGCCAGCAGCATACCCCTTTGGGGGGAGAATGGCTACACCTTC.

This rearrangement joins TRBV28 to TRBJ2-1; weak D call: TRBD2 (5 bases). The ends were cut back, 3 bases at V and 7 bases at J, with 7 bases in the middle. The CDR3 runs 12 residues. CDR1 is MDHEN, CDR2 SYDVKM, per germline. The CDR3 nucleotides are TGTGCCAGCAGTTTTCGGGATAATGAGCAGTTCTTC. It specifies CASSFRDNEQFF. Full variable domain (missing parts from reference TRBV28 and TRBJ2-1): DVKVTQSSRYLVKRTGEKVFLECVQDMDHENMFWYRQDPGLGLRLIYFSYDVKMKEKGDIPEGYSVSREKKERFSLILESASTNQTSMYLCASSFRDNEQFFGPGTRLTVL.

The chain employs TRBV7-2 and TRBJ2-2, with a tentative D call TRBD2 (6 bases). This CDR3 is built from 15 residues. CDR1 is SGHTA and CDR2 is FQGNSA in the germline V gene. The germline V and J ends were trimmed by 5 bases and 1 base, with 11 bases remaining between them. As DNA, the CDR3 is TGTGCCAGCAGCCCCGGAGGGTTGAACACCGGGGAGCTGTTTTTT. As protein: CASSPGGLNTGELFF. Supplemented by reference TRBV7-2 and TRBJ2-2, the full variable domain reads GAGVSQSPSNKVTEKGKDVELRCDPISGHTALYWYRQSLGQGLEFLIYFQGNSAPDKSGLPSDRFSAERTGGSVSTLTIQRTQQEDSAVYLCASSPGGLNTGELFFGEGSRLTVL.

The V gene is TRBV4-1, the J gene TRBJ2-3, with 11 bases fitting TRBD2. Unmatched junction bases numbered 15, after V lost 7 bases and J lost 0 bases. The CDR3 loop spans 19 amino acids. Germline CDR1 MGHRA, CDR2 YSYEKL. CDR3 sequence: CASTLMGVAGGTSTDTQYF. CDR3 sequence (DNA): TGCGCCAGCACCCTGATGGGGGTAGCGGGGGGGACTAGCACAGATACGCAGTATTTT.

The chain joins TRBV6-5 to TRBJ2-5, with 10 positions matching TRBD1. The germline CDR1 and CDR2 sequences are MNHEY and SVGAGI. V was clipped by 1 base and J by 2 bases; unmatched bases: 4. CDR3 length: 16 amino acids. CDR3 sequence: CASSYYGTGAQETQYF. The CDR3 DNA is TGTGCCAGCAGTTACTACGGGACAGGGGCGCAAGAGACCCAGTACTTC.

The chain links TRBV19 to TRBJ2-5; tentatively, D is TRBD2 (5 bases). This CDR3 region has 16 residues. The germline CDR1 and CDR2 sequences are LNHDA and SQIVND (reference sequence). V was trimmed by 1 base and J by 5 bases, leaving 17 bases between them. This CDR3 reads CASSIVPSTSGETQYF. The CDR3 DNA reads TGTGCCAGTAGTATAGTTCCCTCCACCTCGGGGGAGACCCAGTACTTC.

This clonotype is medium-sized within its sample. This rearrangement joins TRBV7-8 to TRBJ1-6, with TRBD1 as a possible D gene (6 bases). The CDR3 length is 14 residues. V lost 5 bases to trimming and J lost 9 bases, with 14 bases between them. Germline V gives CDR1 SGHVS, CDR2 FQNEAQ. The CDR3 DNA reads as TGTGCCAGCAGCCTGGGGCTAGGGGGTTCACCCCTCCACTTT. This encodes CASSLGLGGSPLHF. The full variable domain, with the rest looked up from reference TRBV7-8 and TRBJ1-6, is GAGVSQSPRYKVAKRGQDVALRCDPISGHVSLFWYQQALGQGPEFLTYFQNEAQLDKSGLPSDRFFAERPEGSVSTLKIQRTQQEDSAVYLCASSLGLGGSPLHFGNGTRLTVT.

The rearrangement joins TRBV10-3 to TRBJ1-5, with D possibly TRBD1 on 5 matching bases. Germline V gene data show CDR1 as ENHRY and CDR2 as SYGVKD. V dropped 0 bases and J dropped 6 bases, with 9 bases sitting between them. The CDR3 is made up of 14 amino acids. In DNA form, the CDR3 reads TGTGCCATCAGTGAGTCTTCAGGGTTTCAGCCCCAGCATTTT. This sequence encodes CAISESSGFQPQHF.

This chain connects TRBV12-3 or TRBV12-4 to TRBJ1-4, with D possibly TRBD1 on 5 matching bases. The CDR3 has 12 residues. V was shortened by 6 bases and J by 7 bases, with 9 bases between the two germline ends. This CDR3 is CASRPDSEKLFF. The CDR3 DNA sequence: TGTGCCAGCAGGCCCGACAGTGAAAAACTGTTTTTT.

In its sample, this clonotype ranks as medium-sized. The chain employs TRBV7-9 and TRBJ1-1; D not resolved. V lost 5 bases and J lost 0, with 7 bases in between. Germline-derived CDR1 and CDR2 are SEHNR and FQNEAQ (reference sequence). This CDR3 is built from 13 residues. The CDR3 reads CASSPEVNTEAFF. In DNA, the CDR3 is TGTGCCAGCAGCCCAGAAGTGAACACTGAAGCTTTCTTT.